This T cell receptor beta chain is drawn from a study of T cell responses to AZD1222 COVID-19 vaccine. Study-wide results and caveats: Possibly, clonal diversity was underestimated; donors were largely white British and included more females. Only 5 to 7 AZD1222 recipients tested seropositive at baseline.

This clone appeared a single time. The antigen remains unidentified. The data were produced by immunoSEQ multiplex PCR, yet TCRdb's version contains in-frame clones alone and is incomplete. The sample carries tens of thousands of clones, around nine tenths recorded once. The receptor's source is an adult who received the AZD1222 COVID-19 vaccine. Sequences were derived from peripheral blood, sampled 28 days after the second AZD1222 dose.

CDR3 DNA: TGTGCCAGCAGCTTAGGGGTAGCGGGGGGCTACAATGAGCAGTTCTTC. Protein product: CASSLGVAGGYNEQFF. The V and J genes are TRBV7-6 and TRBJ2-1, with 10 bases fitting TRBD2. V shed 1 base and J 3 bases; nucleotides not matched to a gene: 3. CDR1 SGHVS and CDR2 FNYEAQ come from the germline V gene. The CDR3 length is 16 residues. Together with reference TRBV7-6 and TRBJ2-1, the CDR3 gives the full variable domain: GAGVSQSPRYKVTKRGQDVALRCDPISGHVSLYWYRQALGQGPEFLTYFNYEAQQDKSGLPNDRFSAERPEGSISTLTIQRTEQRDSAMYRCASSLGVAGGYNEQFFGPGTRLTVL.